The 9 T cell receptor beta chains below come from one sample, sequenced in a study of post-analysis software for immune sequencing data. Notes on the study in general: TRBV segments more frequent in patients than in controls numbered several and included TRBV5-6, TRBV5-1 and TRBV20-1.

cDNA libraries for TCR beta contained unique molecular identifiers. TCRdb itself ran the PCR reads through MiXCR, one entry per CDR3 protein. The sample includes hundreds of thousands of distinct CDR3 sequences, 25% to 30% of them seen just once. The antigens these receptors bind are not known. The sample comprised blood. These receptors were obtained from a girl under 18 with multiple sclerosis.

As to this clonotype: A read error may account for a junction end that differs from germline. This chain connects TRBV4-1 to TRBJ1-5; unclear D gene. Germline V gives CDR1 MGHRA, CDR2 YSYEKL. The CDR3 has 15 residues. The CDR3 spells CTSSQVGPANQPQHF. CDR3 bases: TGCACCAGCAGCCAAGTAGGTCCAGCCAATCAGCCCCAGCATTTT.

This chain joins TRBV19 and TRBJ2-3; 7 positions agree with TRBD1. Trimming took 3 bases from V and 2 from J; bases not matched to a gene: 5. The CDR3 length is 15 residues. Germline CDR1 is LNHDA and CDR2 is SQIVND (reference sequence). The CDR3: CASSMKQGSTDTQYF. The CDR3 DNA is TGTGCCAGTAGTATGAAACAGGGGTCCACAGATACGCAGTATTTT.

Comment on this clonotype: A read error may account for a junction end that differs from germline. This chain links TRBV6-5 with TRBJ1-1; the D is unclear. The CDR3 runs 11 residues. Germline-derived CDR1 and CDR2 are MNHEY and SVGAGI. The CDR3 spells CACSTPIGTFF. For the CDR3, the DNA is TGTGCCTGCAGTACGCCGATCGGGACTTTCTTT.

This chain links TRBV24-1 with TRBJ1-1; D not certain. The V gene's germline CDR1 is KGHDR and CDR2 SFDVKD. V gave up 2 bases and J gave up 4 bases, with 10 bases separating them. The CDR3 runs 14 residues. The chain's CDR3 is CATSDSQSGTEAFF. CDR3 nucleotides: TGTGCCACCAGTGATTCTCAATCCGGCACTGAAGCTTTCTTT.

DNA of the CDR3: TGCGCCAGCAGCGAGGCGGGAGGGGGAGATACGCAGTATTTT. Protein: CASSEAGGGDTQYF. This sequence joins TRBV5-1 and TRBJ2-3; 9 bases match TRBD2. The CDR3 consists of 14 residues. With 4 bases clipped from V and 5 bases from J, the junction kept 5 bases outside the gene matches. Germline CDR1 is SGHRS and CDR2 is YFSETQ. Combining the CDR3 with reference TRBV5-1 and TRBJ2-3 gives the whole variable domain KAGVTQTPRYLIKTRGQQVTLSCSPISGHRSVSWYQQTPGQGLQFLFEYFSETQRNKGNFPGRFSGRQFSNSRSEMNVSTLELGDSALYLCASSEAGGGDTQYFGPGTRLTVL.

This clonotype was detected only a few times. The chain combines TRBV6-2 or TRBV6-3 with TRBJ2-1; 8 bases line up with TRBD2. The CDR3 spans 14 residues. V lost 3 bases to trimming and J lost 8 bases; unmatched junction nucleotides: 6. Germline loops: CDR1 MNHEY, CDR2 SVGEGT. CDR3 residues: CASSYAGGLDEQFF. The CDR3 nucleotides are TGTGCCAGCAGTTATGCGGGGGGCTTGGATGAGCAGTTCTTC.

A word on this clonotype: This could be a read error, since a much larger clone is one nucleotide away. V and J are TRBV6-4 and TRBJ2-5; no firm D call. The CDR3 runs 13 residues. Germline-derived CDR1 and CDR2 are MRHNA and SNTAGT. Here the CDR3 reads CASSDSRCIEQHF. The CDR3 DNA reads as TGTGCCAGCAGTGACTCGAGGTGTATCGAGCAGCACTTC.

The chain couples TRBV2 to TRBJ1-5; 9 bases are shared with TRBD1. The J call may be wrong; the DNA end is better matched by TRBJ2-3. Germline CDR1 is SNHLY and CDR2 is FYNNEI. This CDR3 contains 15 residues. Here the CDR3 reads CASSEARTGDQPQYF. The CDR3 nucleotides read TGTGCCAGCAGTGAAGCAAGGACAGGGGATCAGCCCCAGTATTTT.

The chain employs TRBV7-2 and TRBJ2-4; TRBD1 matches at 7 bases. With V trimmed by 0 bases and J by 6 bases, 11 bases remained unmatched. The CDR3 has 17 residues. From germline, CDR1 is SGHTA and CDR2 FQGNSA. The DNA for the CDR3 is TGTGCCAGCAGCTTAGCAACACACCGGGACAGCAGAAACATTCAGTACTTC. It is translated as CASSLATHRDSRNIQYF.